Shown below are 17 T cell receptor beta chains from a single sample sequenced in a study of blood T cell repertoires in COVID-19. Produced via immunoSEQ multiplex PCR; TCRdb's table is partial and in-frame only. The top ten clones hold 26% of a sample with 150,000 to 200,000 clones, 75% to 80% of them seen once. Material: peripheral blood. Receptors originate from a woman aged 70-85 years with acute or convalescent COVID-19.

The chain has TRBV5-1 and TRBJ2-7, with a tentative D call TRBD1 (6 bases). CDR3 length: 15 residues. Germline CDR1 SGHRS, CDR2 YFSETQ. The V end was cut by 5 bases, the J end by 1 base, with 16 bases between. The CDR3 here is CASRRTDQRSYEQYF. The CDR3, as DNA: TGCGCCAGCAGGCGGACAGATCAACGGTCCTACGAGCAGTACTTC.

This chain connects TRBV6-1 to TRBJ2-1; D unresolved. The V gene's germline CDR1 is MNHNS and CDR2 SASEGT. The V end lost 1 base, the J end lost 8 bases, and 15 bases lay between the germline ends. This CDR3 has 15 amino acids. Written as DNA, the CDR3 is TGTGCCAGCAGTGAAGATATCGTCCGAACATATGAGCAGTTCTTC. This gives the protein CASSEDIVRTYEQFF.

The chain couples TRBV6-6 to TRBJ1-4; the match to TRBD1 covers 7 bases. Trimming cost V 6 bases and J 14 bases; bases outside gene matches: 9. Germline CDR1 is MNHNY and CDR2 is SVGAGI (reference sequence). This CDR3 has 12 amino acids. In DNA form, the CDR3 reads TGTGCCAGCAGCAAAACAGGGGATCGGCTGTTTTTT. It translates to CASSKTGDRLFF.

The chain combines TRBV18 with TRBJ2-6, with D unclear. Germline lookup yields CDR1 KGHSH and CDR2 LQKENI. CDR3 length equals 15 residues. Trimming removed 2 bases from V and 3 bases from J, with 8 bases in between. The CDR3 DNA is TGTGCCAGCTCACCATCCGGGTATGGGGCCAACGTCCTGACTTTC. It translates to CASSPSGYGANVLTF. Supplemented by reference TRBV18 and TRBJ2-6, the full variable domain reads NAGVMQNPRHLVRRRGQEARLRCSPMKGHSHVYWYRQLPEEGLKFMVYLQKENIIDESGMPKERFSAEFPKEGPSILRIQQVVRGDSAAYFCASSPSGYGANVLTFGAGSRLTVL.

The chain couples TRBV12-3 or TRBV12-4 to TRBJ2-5, with D perhaps matching TRBD1 (6 bases). With 5 bases removed from V and 3 bases from J, the gap between germline ends came to 10 bases. The CDR3 covers 13 residues. The CDR3 DNA is TGTGCCAGCAGTGAAACAGGGAAAGAGACCCAGTACTTC. Translated, it gives CASSETGKETQYF.

V usage is TRBV7-9 and J usage is TRBJ2-1, with 7 bases aligning to TRBD2. Trimming removed 3 bases from V and 0 bases from J; junction bases left unmatched: 8. CDR1 and CDR2 from the germline V gene are SEHNR and FQNEAQ (reference sequence). This CDR3 region has 17 residues. CDR3 sequence: CASSFSIGGSSYNEQFF. CDR3 in DNA: TGTGCCAGCAGCTTCTCCATCGGCGGGAGCTCCTACAATGAGCAGTTCTTC. Full variable domain (remainder filled in from reference TRBV7-9 and TRBJ2-1): DTGVSQNPRHKITKRGQNVTFRCDPISEHNRLYWYRQTLGQGPEFLTYFQNEAQLEKSRLLSDRFSAERPKGSFSTLEIQRTEQGDSAMYLCASSFSIGGSSYNEQFFGPGTRLTVL.

The chain uses TRBV12-3 or TRBV12-4 and TRBJ2-1; D is possibly TRBD1 (5 bases). The V end lost 2 bases, the J end lost 10 bases, and 6 bases lay between the germline ends. The CDR3 consists of 11 residues. CDR3 bases: TGTGCCAGCAGTTTACAGGGAGAGCAGTTCTTC. Translation gives CASSLQGEQFF.

The chain couples TRBV5-1 to TRBJ2-1, with a possible D match to TRBD2 (6 bases). The CDR3 contains 15 residues. Trimming pared 4 bases from V and 7 bases from J, leaving 18 bases between. CDR1 and CDR2 (germline): SGHRS, YFSETQ. This CDR3 reads CASSLGDSGRNEQFF. The CDR3 nucleotides read TGCGCCAGCAGCCTGGGGGATAGCGGTCGAAATGAGCAGTTCTTC.

The J gene is TRBJ2-7, the V gene TRBV11-2; 11 bases agree with TRBD1. The length of the CDR3 is 14 residues. Germline lookup yields CDR1 SGHAT and CDR2 FQNNGV. J was trimmed by 5 bases and V by 5 bases; bases with no gene match: 5. As DNA, the CDR3 is TGTGCCAGCAGCCCCCGGACAGGGGGCCACGAGCAGTACTTC. Amino acids: CASSPRTGGHEQYF.

The chain recombines TRBV7-2 with TRBJ2-5, with 10 bases that match TRBD2. With V trimmed by 5 bases and J by 5 bases, 11 bases remained unmatched. This CDR3 comprises 16 residues. The germline CDR1 and CDR2 sequences are SGHTA and FQGNSA. The CDR3 sequence: CASSAHSGRRGETQYF. CDR3 nucleotide sequence: TGTGCCAGCAGCGCGCATAGCGGGAGGCGTGGGGAGACCCAGTACTTC.

The V gene is TRBV4-1, the J gene TRBJ2-3; tentatively, D is TRBD2 (6 bases). This CDR3 is built from 16 residues. Germline loops: CDR1 MGHRA, CDR2 YSYEKL. Trimming removed 1 base at V and 2 bases at J, with 13 bases between. DNA for the CDR3: TGCGCCAGCAGCCAAGGTCGGCGGGGCGACACAGATACGCAGTATTTT. This codes for CASSQGRRGDTDTQYF.

The chain uses TRBV2 and TRBJ2-3; no reliable D call. The ends were cut back, 2 bases at V and 1 base at J, with 7 bases in the middle. CDR1 and CDR2 (germline): SNHLY, FYNNEI. The CDR3 loop spans 14 amino acids. CDR3: CASSELARTDTQYF. The CDR3 region has the DNA TGTGCCAGCAGTGAATTGGCTCGCACAGATACGCAGTATTTT.

The J gene is TRBJ2-1, the V gene TRBV5-1; TRBD2 aligns across 9 bases. Trimming removed 0 bases from V and 8 bases from J; junction bases left unmatched: 12. CDR1 and CDR2 (germline): SGHRS, YFSETQ. The CDR3 length is 17 residues. CDR3 DNA sequence: TGCGCCAGCAGCTTGGACGTAATTATCGCGGGAGGGTATGAGCAGTTCTTC. This gives the protein CASSLDVIIAGGYEQFF. Complete variable domain (other parts from reference TRBV5-1 and TRBJ2-1): KAGVTQTPRYLIKTRGQQVTLSCSPISGHRSVSWYQQTPGQGLQFLFEYFSETQRNKGNFPGRFSGRQFSNSRSEMNVSTLELGDSALYLCASSLDVIIAGGYEQFFGPGTRLTVL.

This chain uses TRBV3-1 (or the pseudogene TRBV3-2) with TRBJ2-7, with 10 bases that match TRBD1. The CDR3 has 14 residues. With 2 bases clipped from V and 6 bases from J, the junction kept 4 bases outside the gene matches. Germline CDR1 is LGHDT and CDR2 is YNNKEL (reference sequence). The CDR3 sequence is CASSQRQGAGEQYF. The CDR3 DNA reads TGTGCCAGCAGCCAAAGACAGGGGGCTGGCGAGCAGTACTTC.

The CDR3 coding sequence is TGCGCCAGCAGCCGGGACAGGGCGCGTGGCTACACCTTC. This encodes CASSRDRARGYTF. This chain connects TRBV5-1 to TRBJ1-2; 9 bases line up with TRBD1. The CDR3 is 13 amino acids. Germline V CDR1 and CDR2: SGHRS, YFSETQ. V lost 4 bases and J lost 7; bases outside the gene matches: 5.

This chain joins TRBV30 and TRBJ2-7; 11 positions match TRBD2. Germline V lookup: CDR1 GTSNPN, CDR2 SVGIG (reference sequence). V shed 0 bases, J shed 4 bases, and the junction held 5 bases outside the gene matches. This CDR3 comprises 15 residues. Here the CDR3 DNA reads TGTGCCTGGAGTGTAATGCTAGCGGGGGGATACGAGCAGTACTTC. Translating gives CAWSVMLAGGYEQYF.

The chain recombines TRBV5-5 with TRBJ2-7, with 8 bases lining up with TRBD1. V was pared by 4 bases and J by 4 bases, with 7 bases of the junction left unmatched. Germline CDR1 is SGHKS and CDR2 is YYEKEE (reference sequence). This CDR3 is 14 amino acids long. CDR3 nucleotide sequence: TGTGCCAGCAGCACCTATCGACAGGGGTACGAGCAGTACTTC. It specifies CASSTYRQGYEQYF.